This TCR beta chain stems from a study of T cell responses to AZD1222 COVID-19 vaccine. Findings and caveats of the study: Elevations in Spike-specific TCR breadth and depth followed administration of two AZD1222 doses. Donors were chiefly white British, with a greater number of females, and clonal diversity was perhaps underestimated. No day 14 peak samples; only post-peak repertoires were characterized.

About this clone itself: Antigen unknown. A read error may produce the germline difference seen at one junction end.

Sequencing was performed with immunoSEQ multiplex PCR; in TCRdb, only in-frame clones are kept and a portion is missing. The sample consists of roughly 100,000 clones, around nine tenths of them appearing once. Germline values: CDR1 SSHAT, CDR2 FNYEAQ (reference sequence). The CDR3 is made up of 13 amino acids. V and J are TRBV7-7 and TRBJ2-2, with 7 bases identical to TRBD1. The sequence was collected from an adult in good health. The specimen comprised peripheral blood, sampled on day 0 of AZD1222 vaccination. This chain's CDR3 is CASTPGGPGELFF. Written as DNA, the CDR3 is TGTGCTAGCACCCCAGGGGGACCCGGGGAGCTGTTTTTT.